This TCR beta chain was found in a study of graft-versus-host responses after intestinal transplantation. General study findings and limits: Declines in HvG clones occurring early post-transplant were associated with peak circulating GvH clone levels.

Generated by immunoSEQ multiplex PCR, the TCRdb table keeps only in-frame clones and is missing some. The sample has more than 10,000 clones; under 95% are singletons. Comment on this clone: Its matching antigen is unknown.

CDR3 length: 14 residues. The V end lost 0 bases, the J end lost 5 bases, and 10 bases lay between the germline ends. The germline CDR1 and CDR2 sequences are KGHSH and LQKENI. The chain is built from TRBV18 and TRBJ1-1; D possibly corresponds to TRBD1 (6 bases). This receptor was taken from a human patient who received an intestinal transplant, so some T cells may come from the graft donor. The material sequenced was PBMCs, taken about 37 months after intestinal transplantation. This chain's CDR3 is CASSPPGHSTEAFF. The CDR3 nucleotides read TGTGCCAGCTCACCACCGGGACATTCAACTGAAGCTTTCTTT.